The clone carrying this T cell receptor (beta chain) was counted between two and nine times. Its antigen is unidentified. These data are taken from a study of identical twins. Study-wide results and limits: Carriage of fewer insertions was seen in abundant cord blood beta clonotypes, whereas memory repertoires showed none. An excess of low generation probability was shown by twin-shared out-of-frame alpha sequences. Analyses of zero insertions could be partly confounded by invariant MAIT and iNKT cells.

Trimming left V 11 bases short and J 2 bases short, with 11 bases between. There are 12 residues in the CDR3. Germline loops: CDR1 MNHNS, CDR2 SASEGT. From the 5' RACE reads, TCRdb called clonotypes with MiXCR, one entry per CDR3 protein. The sample contains hundreds of thousands of distinct CDR3 sequences, under 8.5% of which appear only once. This sample was shared with a second study, whose subject was yellow fever vaccine responses in identical twins. That work contributes: Convergence reportedly seemed to mark part of the twins' vaccine T cell response, with personalization marking the rest.

Sequencing was performed on PBMCs. This clonotype originated in a woman under 30 in good health. The V and J genes are TRBV6-1 and TRBJ2-3; D is undetermined. This CDR3 reads CACSTHTDTQYF. CDR3 nucleotide sequence: TGTGCCTGTTCGACCCACACAGATACGCAGTATTTT.